This T cell receptor beta chain came from a study of cytomegalovirus exposure and HLA in healthy donors. About the study: Within an early data release were 65 million to 90 million unique TCRs drawn from HLA-typed donors. Study-wide findings and caveats: In a later analysis, V- and J-gene trimming of beta chains associated with a DCLRE1C missense variant, replicated independently.

Trimming took off 11 bases at V and 3 bases at J, with 28 bases between the two ends. Germline V gene lookup returns CDR1 MRHNA and CDR2 SNTAGT. This CDR3 contains 18 residues. Researchers ran the PCR with 60 Vbeta and 13 Jbeta primers. TCRdb keeps only in-frame clones here, not all; method: immunoSEQ multiplex PCR. The data contain 120,000 to 150,000 clones, about 78% of them singletons. This clone has just one count. Its antigen is still unknown. This receptor was identified in a man in his forties or fifties in good health and CMV-seropositive. The rearrangement links TRBV6-4 to TRBJ2-2; TRBD1 might be the D (6 bases). Input material: PBMCs. This chain's CDR3 is CARIFRDNFVGDTGELFF. The CDR3 DNA reads TGTGCCCGCATTTTCAGGGACAACTTCGTCGGGGACACCGGGGAGCTGTTTTTT.